These 6 T cell receptor beta chains came from one sample sequenced in a study of cytomegalovirus exposure and HLA in healthy donors. The PCR contained 60 Vbeta and 13 Jbeta primers. Sequencing used immunoSEQ multiplex PCR; TCRdb keeps in-frame clones, though not all of them. The sample has over 100,000 clones, approximately 87% seen once. Sequenced: PBMCs. Every receptor here comes from a man aged 35-49 years in good health and CMV-seronegative.

This clone was observed a few times. The chain joins TRBV27 to TRBJ1-2; D might be TRBD1 (6 bases). This CDR3 has 15 residues. Trimming took 5 bases from V and 5 from J, leaving 18 bases between them. CDR1 and CDR2 from the germline V gene are MNHEY and SMNVEV (reference sequence). The CDR3 here is CASSPTPTGNYGYTF. The CDR3 DNA follows: TGTGCCAGCAGTCCCACCCCAACAGGGAATTATGGCTACACCTTC.

The V gene is TRBV7-2, the J gene TRBJ2-3; 8 bases align to TRBD1. Germline V gene lookup returns CDR1 SGHTA and CDR2 FQGNSA. J gave up 4 bases and V 5 bases, and 8 bases lay outside the gene matches. The CDR3 has 15 residues. The CDR3 region has the DNA TGTGCCAGCAGCACTCGACAGGGGCGGGCAGATACGCAGTATTTT. Translating it yields CASSTRQGRADTQYF.

The CDR3 protein is CAIKTGLAEETQYF. The CDR3 coding sequence is TGTGCCATCAAAACCGGACTAGCGGAAGAGACCCAGTACTTC. This chain connects TRBV10-3 to TRBJ2-5; 10 positions match TRBD2. CDR1 and CDR2 from the germline V gene are ENHRY and SYGVKD. J was trimmed by 3 bases and V by 7 bases; bases with no gene match: 5. This CDR3 has 14 residues.

This clone showed up just a few times. This chain uses TRBV11-3 with TRBJ2-3; possible D gene TRBD2, 6 bases. Trimming shortened V by 4 bases and J by 2 bases, and 13 bases separated the two germline ends. Looked up from germline, CDR1 is SGHNT and CDR2 is YENEEA. CDR3 length: 15 residues. The CDR3: CASSSTGLLTDTQYF. CDR3 nucleotide sequence: TGTGCCAGCAGCTCCACGGGACTTCTCACAGATACGCAGTATTTT. The full variable domain, with the rest looked up from reference TRBV11-3 and TRBJ2-3, is EAGVVQSPRYKIIEKKQPVAFWCNPISGHNTLYWYLQNLGQGPELLIRYENEEAVDDSQLPKDRFSAERLKGVDSTLKIQPAELGDSAVYLCASSSTGLLTDTQYFGPGTRLTVL.

The chain is built from TRBV6-5 and TRBJ2-1, with 10 bases that match TRBD2. Germline loops: CDR1 MNHEY, CDR2 SVGAGI. V gave up 5 bases and J gave up 11 bases; unmatched junction bases: 12. The CDR3 loop spans 15 amino acids. In nucleotides, the CDR3 is TGTGCCAGCAGTCCCCAAAGCGGGGGGGCCTTCAAGCAGTTCTTC. Its translation: CASSPQSGGAFKQFF.

V usage is TRBV5-6 and J usage is TRBJ1-6, with 7 positions matching TRBD1. The CDR3 loop spans 15 amino acids. CDR1 and CDR2 (germline): SGHDT, YYEEEE. V gave up 1 base and J gave up 8 bases; unmatched junction bases: 6. CDR3 coding DNA: TGTGCCAGCAGCTTGTTTACAGGGGAACATTCACCCCTCCACTTT. It yields the protein CASSLFTGEHSPLHF.